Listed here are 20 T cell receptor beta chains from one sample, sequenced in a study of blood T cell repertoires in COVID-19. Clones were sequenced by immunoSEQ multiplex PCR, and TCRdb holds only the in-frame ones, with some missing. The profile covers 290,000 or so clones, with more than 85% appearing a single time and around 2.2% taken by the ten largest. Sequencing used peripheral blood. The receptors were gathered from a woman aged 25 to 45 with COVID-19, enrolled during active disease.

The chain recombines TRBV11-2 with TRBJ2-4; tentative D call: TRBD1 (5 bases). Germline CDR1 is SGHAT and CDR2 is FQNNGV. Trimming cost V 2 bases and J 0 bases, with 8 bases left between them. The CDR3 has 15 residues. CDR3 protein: CASSLRGQAKNIQYF. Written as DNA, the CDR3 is TGTGCCAGCAGCTTACGCGGACAAGCCAAAAACATTCAGTACTTC.

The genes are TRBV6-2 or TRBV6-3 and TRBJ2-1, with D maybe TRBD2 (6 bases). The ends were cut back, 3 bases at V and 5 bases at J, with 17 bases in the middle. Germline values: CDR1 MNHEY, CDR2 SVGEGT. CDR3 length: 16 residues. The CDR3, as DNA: TGTGCCAGCAGTTATCAGGGTGGCGGGACGAACAATGAGCAGTTCTTC. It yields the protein CASSYQGGGTNNEQFF.

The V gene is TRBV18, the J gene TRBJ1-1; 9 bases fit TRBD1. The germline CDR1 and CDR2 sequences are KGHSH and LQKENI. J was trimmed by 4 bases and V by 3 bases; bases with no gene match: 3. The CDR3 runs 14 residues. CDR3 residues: CASSPGQGSTEAFF. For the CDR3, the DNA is TGTGCCAGCTCACCGGGACAGGGTAGCACTGAAGCTTTCTTT.

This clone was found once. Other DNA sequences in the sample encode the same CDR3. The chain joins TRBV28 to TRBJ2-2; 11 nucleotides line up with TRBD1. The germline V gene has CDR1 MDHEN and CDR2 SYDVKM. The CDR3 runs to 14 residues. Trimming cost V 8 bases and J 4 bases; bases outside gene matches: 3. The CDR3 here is CASSGTGGTGELFF. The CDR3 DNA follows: TGTGCCAGCTCCGGGACAGGGGGCACCGGGGAGCTGTTTTTT.

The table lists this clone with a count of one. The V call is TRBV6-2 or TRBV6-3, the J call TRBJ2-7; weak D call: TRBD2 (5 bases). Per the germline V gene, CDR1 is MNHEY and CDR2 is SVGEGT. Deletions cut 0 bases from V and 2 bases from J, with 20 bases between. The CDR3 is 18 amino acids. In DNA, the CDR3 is TGTGCCAGCAGTTACTCGAACGCATTTCGGGATAACCCCTACGAGCAGTACTTC. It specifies CASSYSNAFRDNPYEQYF.

In DNA, the CDR3 is TGCGCCAGCAGCTTGACCGGGACAGGGGTAGAGCCCCAGCATTTT. Amino acid sequence: CASSLTGTGVEPQHF. V gene TRBV5-1 combines with J gene TRBJ1-5; 10 bases map to TRBD1. The J segment lost 8 bases and the V segment lost 1 base, leaving 6 bases of the junction unmatched. The V gene's germline CDR1 is SGHRS and CDR2 YFSETQ. The CDR3 is made up of 15 amino acids.

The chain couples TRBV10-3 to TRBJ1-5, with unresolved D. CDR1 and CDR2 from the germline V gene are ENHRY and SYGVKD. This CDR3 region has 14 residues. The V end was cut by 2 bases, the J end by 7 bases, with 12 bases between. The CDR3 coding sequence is TGTGCCATCAGTGAGGGGAGTGTGTTCCAGCCCCAGCATTTT. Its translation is CAISEGSVFQPQHF.

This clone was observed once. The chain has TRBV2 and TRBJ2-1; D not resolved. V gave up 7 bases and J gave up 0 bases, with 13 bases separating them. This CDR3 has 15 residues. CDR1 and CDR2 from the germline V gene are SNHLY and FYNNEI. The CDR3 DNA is TGTGCCAGCAAGATGACAACTTTCTCCTACAATGAGCAGTTCTTC. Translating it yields CASKMTTFSYNEQFF.

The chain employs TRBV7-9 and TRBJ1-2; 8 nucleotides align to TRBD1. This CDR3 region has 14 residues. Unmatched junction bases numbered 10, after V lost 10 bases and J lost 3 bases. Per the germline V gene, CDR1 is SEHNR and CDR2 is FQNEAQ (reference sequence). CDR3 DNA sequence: TGTGCCACGGACGAAAAACAGGGGGACTATGGCTACACCTTC. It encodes CATDEKQGDYGYTF.

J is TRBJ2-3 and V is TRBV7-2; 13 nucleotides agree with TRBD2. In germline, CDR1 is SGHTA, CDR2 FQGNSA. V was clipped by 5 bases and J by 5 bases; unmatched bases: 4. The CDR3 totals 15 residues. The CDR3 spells CASSPRLAGGDTQYF. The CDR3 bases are TGTGCCAGCAGCCCCCGACTAGCGGGAGGAGATACGCAGTATTTT.

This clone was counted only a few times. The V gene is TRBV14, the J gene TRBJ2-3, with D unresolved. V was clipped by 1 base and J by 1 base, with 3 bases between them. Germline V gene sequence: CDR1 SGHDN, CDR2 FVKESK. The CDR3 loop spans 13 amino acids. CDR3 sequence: CASSQVGTDTQYF. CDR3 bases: TGTGCCAGCAGCCAAGTCGGCACAGATACGCAGTATTTT. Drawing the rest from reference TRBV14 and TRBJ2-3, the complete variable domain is EAGVTQFPSHSVIEKGQTVTLRCDPISGHDNLYWYRRVMGKEIKFLLHFVKESKQDESGMPNNRFLAERTGGTYSTLKVQPAELEDSGVYFCASSQVGTDTQYFGPGTRLTVL.

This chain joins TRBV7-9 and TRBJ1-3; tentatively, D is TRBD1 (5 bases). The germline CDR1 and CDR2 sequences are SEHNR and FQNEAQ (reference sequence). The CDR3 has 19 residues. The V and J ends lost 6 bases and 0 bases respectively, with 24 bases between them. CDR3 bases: TGTGCCAGCAGACTTGATGGGGCAGGCGGCACCGTCTCTGGAAACACCATATATTTT. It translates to CASRLDGAGGTVSGNTIYF. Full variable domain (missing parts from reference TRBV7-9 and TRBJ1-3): DTGVSQNPRHKITKRGQNVTFRCDPISEHNRLYWYRQTLGQGPEFLTYFQNEAQLEKSRLLSDRFSAERPKGSFSTLEIQRTEQGDSAMYLCASRLDGAGGTVSGNTIYFGEGSWLTVV.

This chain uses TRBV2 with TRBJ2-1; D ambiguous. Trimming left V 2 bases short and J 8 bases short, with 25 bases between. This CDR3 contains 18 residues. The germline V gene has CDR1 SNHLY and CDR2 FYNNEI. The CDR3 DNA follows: TGTGCCAGCAGTGAATTGGCAGAGGTGGTTCTTGGATTGGATGAGCAGTTCTTC. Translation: CASSELAEVVLGLDEQFF.

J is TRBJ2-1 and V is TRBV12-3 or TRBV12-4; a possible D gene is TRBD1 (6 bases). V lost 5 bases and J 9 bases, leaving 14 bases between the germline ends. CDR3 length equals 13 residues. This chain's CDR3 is CASSPQTGFEQFF. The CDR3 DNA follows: TGTGCCAGCAGTCCCCAGACAGGTTTTGAGCAGTTCTTC.

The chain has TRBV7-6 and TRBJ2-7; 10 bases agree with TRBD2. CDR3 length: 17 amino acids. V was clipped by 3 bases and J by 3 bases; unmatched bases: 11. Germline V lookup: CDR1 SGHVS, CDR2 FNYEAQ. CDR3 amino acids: CASSFAPGTSDLYEQYF. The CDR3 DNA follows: TGTGCCAGCAGCTTCGCCCCCGGGACTAGCGACCTCTACGAGCAGTACTTC.

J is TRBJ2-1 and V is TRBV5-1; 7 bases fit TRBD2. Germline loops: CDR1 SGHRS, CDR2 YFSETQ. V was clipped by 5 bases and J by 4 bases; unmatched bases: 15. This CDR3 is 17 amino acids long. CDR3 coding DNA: TGCGCCAGCAGACCACCCCGGGGGAGCGGGACGTACAATGAGCAGTTCTTC. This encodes CASRPPRGSGTYNEQFF.

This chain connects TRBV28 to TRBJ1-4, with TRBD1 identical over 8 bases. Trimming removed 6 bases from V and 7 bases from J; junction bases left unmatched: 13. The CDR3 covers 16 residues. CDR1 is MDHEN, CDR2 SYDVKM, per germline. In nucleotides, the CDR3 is TGTGCCAGCAGCCAAACGACAGGGGCCGAGGGTGAAAAACTGTTTTTT. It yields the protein CASSQTTGAEGEKLFF.

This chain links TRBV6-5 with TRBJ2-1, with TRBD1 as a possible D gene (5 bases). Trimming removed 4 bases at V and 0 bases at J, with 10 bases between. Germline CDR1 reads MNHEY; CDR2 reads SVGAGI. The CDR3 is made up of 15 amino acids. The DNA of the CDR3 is TGTGCCAGCAGTTTGACAGTGAGCTCCTACAATGAGCAGTTCTTC. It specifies CASSLTVSSYNEQFF.

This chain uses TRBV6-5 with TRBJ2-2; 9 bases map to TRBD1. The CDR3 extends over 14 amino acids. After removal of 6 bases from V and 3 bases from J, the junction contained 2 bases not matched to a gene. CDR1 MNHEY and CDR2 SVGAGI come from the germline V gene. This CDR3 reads CASRNRGHTGELFF. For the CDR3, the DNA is TGTGCCAGCAGAAACAGGGGGCACACCGGGGAGCTGTTTTTT.

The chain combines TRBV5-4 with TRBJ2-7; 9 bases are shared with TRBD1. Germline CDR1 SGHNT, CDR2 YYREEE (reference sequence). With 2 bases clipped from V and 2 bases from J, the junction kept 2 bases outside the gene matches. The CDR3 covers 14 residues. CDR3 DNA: TGTGCCAGCAGCTTCGGGACAGGGACCTACGAGCAGTACTTC. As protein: CASSFGTGTYEQYF.